The rows below give T cell receptor beta chains drawn from one sample of a study of blood T cell repertoires in COVID-19. Profiling relied on immunoSEQ multiplex PCR, and the TCRdb table lists in-frame clones only, not all of them. The repertoire holds around 200,000 clones, with 80% as singletons. The sample comprised PBMCs or T cells enriched from blood (not recorded which). Source of these receptors: a woman in her thirties or forties with acute COVID-19. Both conserved end residues are trimmed from each CDR3. Each record gives: J gene, V gene, D gene, CDR3 length, CDR3 protein. The D gene is left open where the match is weak.

TRBJ1-4 | TRBV6-1 | . | 12 | ASSEPGGREKLF
TRBJ1-2 | TRBV6-4 | . | 11 | ASSDSPGMGYT
TRBJ2-1 | TRBV20-1 | . | 13 | SASRGLAHRNEQF
TRBJ1-1 | TRBV30 | TRBD1 | 13 | AWSVAGGWSTEAF
TRBJ2-5 | TRBV5-1 | TRBD2 | 14 | ASSLAGGGGLETQY
TRBJ1-4 | TRBV19 | TRBD1 | 13 | ASRQEDRGGEKLF
TRBJ1-3 | TRBV20-1 | . | 12 | SASVGVSGNTIY
TRBJ1-3 | TRBV7-2 | . | 15 | ASSLDLGGAAGNTIY
TRBJ2-1 | TRBV19 | . | 13 | ASSIIGPQYNEQF
TRBJ2-2 | TRBV30 | TRBD1 | 12 | AWSFQQGAGELF
TRBJ1-2 | TRBV21-1 | . | 11 | ASKRTKNYGYT
TRBJ1-1 | TRBV19 | . | 12 | ASRDTGLNTEAF
TRBJ1-4 | TRBV3-1/TRBV3-2 | . | 14 | ASSQDRTVANEKLF
TRBJ2-3 | TRBV5-6 | TRBD2 | 14 | ASSSFSGVGTDTQY
TRBJ2-3 | TRBV7-8 | TRBD1 | 11 | ASSRDRVNTQY
TRBJ1-5 | TRBV5-1 | . | 13 | ASSLDRGSNQPQH
TRBJ2-1 | TRBV7-9 | TRBD2 | 13 | ASSLLAGGYNEQF
TRBJ1-5 | TRBV28 | . | 13 | ASRGTQGSNQPQH
TRBJ1-5 | TRBV7-9 | . | 10 | ASSGGNQPQH
TRBJ1-2 | TRBV6-5 | TRBD1 | 13 | ASSYLGQGARGYT
TRBJ1-2 | TRBV14 | TRBD1 | 16 | ASSPLGQGARSSYGYT
TRBJ2-3 | TRBV7-2 | TRBD2 | 13 | ASSRLAGGEDTQY
TRBJ2-3 | TRBV6-2/TRBV6-3 | . | 14 | ASSRATRADTDTQY
TRBJ1-6 | TRBV9 | . | 12 | ASSVSGNNSPLH
TRBJ2-3 | TRBV5-1 | TRBD1 | 13 | ASSFWTGGTDTQY
TRBJ2-7 | TRBV6-1 | . | 8 | ASSEAPSN
TRBJ1-1 | TRBV11-3 | TRBD1 | 13 | ASSLDPTGTTEAF
TRBJ2-1 | TRBV7-6 | . | 10 | ASSYTSNEQF
TRBJ1-3 | TRBV10-3 | . | 13 | ATGPGAERGNTIY
TRBJ2-1 | TRBV19 | TRBD1 | 16 | ASSIRGQGGASDNEQF
TRBJ1-5 | TRBV6-6 | . | 12 | ASNRQDVNQPQH
TRBJ2-1 | TRBV5-1 | . | 12 | ASSLSQGPNEQF
TRBJ2-7 | TRBV6-2/TRBV6-3 | . | 14 | ASSYSRVYHSYEQY
TRBJ1-1 | TRBV30 | . | 12 | AFGEGLGNTEAF
TRBJ1-3 | TRBV2 | . | 13 | ASSLDRHSGNTIY
TRBJ2-7 | TRBV12-3/TRBV12-4 | . | 10 | ASSRFNYEQY
TRBJ2-2 | TRBV7-6 | TRBD1 | 13 | ASSLEGTVTGELF
TRBJ1-2 | TRBV15 | . | 15 | ATSRDPSGGGGYGYT
TRBJ1-2 | TRBV28 | . | 9 | ASGGNYGYT
TRBJ2-7 | TRBV11-3 | . | 13 | ASSAGLSRDYEQY
TRBJ1-5 | TRBV28 | TRBD1 | 13 | ASSTPTGGNQPQH
TRBJ2-7 | TRBV7-9 | . | 12 | ASSFGQGLNEQY
TRBJ1-2 | TRBV19 | . | 11 | ASRPPTGYGYT
TRBJ2-3 | TRBV14 | . | 13 | ASSPRLDYTDTQY
TRBJ1-4 | TRBV28 | . | 13 | ASSLGEATNEKLF
TRBJ2-3 | TRBV27 | TRBD2 | 13 | ASSLSGGPRETQY
TRBJ2-1 | TRBV5-4 | TRBD2 | 13 | ASSPGAGGQYEQF
TRBJ1-1 | TRBV13 | . | 14 | ASSNTPKSGGTEAF
TRBJ2-2 | TRBV5-4 | . | 12 | ASSPQVITGELF
TRBJ2-1 | TRBV11-2 | TRBD2 | 16 | ASSPLREAGSSYNEQF
TRBJ1-6 | TRBV5-1 | TRBD1 | 15 | ASSPHLSTGLDSPLH
TRBJ1-2 | TRBV19 | . | 12 | ASQDPYQGYGYT
TRBJ1-6 | TRBV27 | . | 13 | ASSPLDSFNSPLH